A single sample is the source of the 25 T cell receptor beta chains below, sequenced in a study of T-cell memory formation after mild COVID-19. TCRdb passed the 5' RACE reads through MiXCR, listing each CDR3 protein once. Found here are approximately 180,000 distinct CDR3 sequences, around 15% of them singletons; the top ten hold just over 2%. The specimen sequenced was PBMCs or a T cell subset sorted from them (not recorded which). These receptors were obtained from an adult woman who had mild COVID-19 (a few samples of this study predate the infection). Cell type and time point are not known.

CDR3 region: CAIRSGSYEQYF. Written as DNA, the CDR3 is TGTGCCATCCGGAGCGGCTCCTACGAGCAGTACTTC. The rearrangement joins TRBV10-3 to TRBJ2-7, with D possibly TRBD2 on 5 matching bases. The CDR3 runs to 12 residues. The V gene's germline CDR1 is ENHRY and CDR2 SYGVKD. Deletions cut 8 bases from V and 0 bases from J, with 8 bases between.

This sequence joins TRBV5-1 and TRBJ2-3, with 9 bases aligning to TRBD2. The trim removed 3 bases at V and 0 bases at J, leaving 14 bases unmatched. The CDR3 has 19 amino acids. Germline CDR1 is SGHRS and CDR2 is YFSETQ. The CDR3 DNA follows: TGCGCCAGCAGCTCCCCAGCGGAAAGCGGGAGGCTGAGCACAGATACGCAGTATTTT. Residues: CASSSPAESGRLSTDTQYF.

This clonotype was detected a few times. The chain carries TRBV6-5 and TRBJ1-2; 10 bases are a match to TRBD1. Trimming cost V 6 bases and J 4 bases; bases outside gene matches: 2. This CDR3 has 13 residues. Looked up from germline, CDR1 is MNHEY and CDR2 is SVGAGI. CDR3 in amino acids: CASSRTGGYGYTF. The CDR3 DNA follows: TGTGCCAGCAGCCGGACAGGGGGCTATGGCTACACCTTC.

The chain carries TRBV5-1 and TRBJ2-3, with a tentative D call TRBD2 (5 bases). With 2 bases removed from V and 6 bases from J, the gap between germline ends came to 13 bases. The CDR3 has 14 amino acids. CDR1 is SGHRS, CDR2 YFSETQ, per germline. CDR3 nucleotides: TGCGCCAGCAGCTTCACCGGGGTACCTGATACGCAGTATTTT. The encoded protein is CASSFTGVPDTQYF.

This clonotype was observed at least ten times. The chain couples TRBV20-1 to TRBJ2-7; 11 positions match TRBD2. The ends lost 5 bases at V and 2 bases at J; junction bases unmatched: 11. The CDR3 loop spans 16 amino acids. In germline, CDR1 is DFQATT, CDR2 SNEGSKA (reference sequence). The CDR3 spells CSAPGLAGPRAYEQYF. CDR3 DNA: TGCAGTGCTCCCGGACTAGCGGGCCCTCGGGCCTACGAGCAGTACTTC.

There are a few counts of this clonotype. Mismatch with germline at one junction end may stem from a read error. CDR3 coding DNA: TGCGCCAGCAGTTTGGCAGGTCCAAACACTGAAGCTTTCTTT. As protein: CASSLAGPNTEAFF. The chain is built from TRBV5-1 and TRBJ1-1; D gene ambiguous. CDR3 length: 14 amino acids. CDR1 and CDR2 from the germline V gene are SGHRS and YFSETQ.

This clonotype was counted only a few times. The chain carries TRBV20-1 and TRBJ2-7; 10 nucleotides agree with TRBD2. V lost 5 bases, J lost 0 bases, and 7 bases stayed unmatched. This CDR3 is 15 amino acids long. Germline V gene sequence: CDR1 DFQATT, CDR2 SNEGSKA (reference sequence). The CDR3 loop is CSAPGLAESSYEQYF. In DNA form, the CDR3 reads TGCAGTGCTCCTGGACTAGCGGAGAGCTCCTACGAGCAGTACTTC.

Only a few counts were recorded for this clonotype. The rearrangement uses TRBV6-5 and TRBJ1-1, with a weak D call TRBD1 (6 bases). V was pared by 6 bases and J by 0 bases, with 14 bases between. The germline gives CDR1 MNHEY, CDR2 SVGAGI. The CDR3 consists of 15 residues. The CDR3 is CASRVHRAVNTEAFF. CDR3 DNA: TGTGCCAGCAGAGTACACAGGGCGGTGAACACTGAAGCTTTCTTT.

CDR3 residues: CASSLALQRYYGYTF. CDR3 in DNA: TGTGCCAGCAGCTTAGCGCTACAACGTTACTATGGCTACACCTTC. This chain connects TRBV7-9 to TRBJ1-2; D is unclear. The germline V and J ends were trimmed by 0 bases and 3 bases, with 11 bases remaining between them. Germline assignment: CDR1 SEHNR and CDR2 FQNEAQ (reference sequence). The CDR3 length is 15 residues.

In its sample, this clonotype was seen a few times. The rearrangement joins TRBV18 to TRBJ1-5; weak D call: TRBD1 (5 bases). Trimming pared 4 bases from V and 5 bases from J, leaving 21 bases between. The CDR3 has 17 residues. Looked up from germline, CDR1 is KGHSH and CDR2 is LQKENI. This CDR3 reads CASSLMERGDRDQPQHF. The CDR3 DNA reads as TGTGCCAGCTCACTGATGGAACGGGGGGATAGGGATCAGCCCCAGCATTTT.

The chain combines TRBV24-1 with TRBJ2-3; D may be TRBD2 (6 bases). CDR1 and CDR2 from the germline V gene are KGHDR and SFDVKD. V was shortened by 6 bases and J by 2 bases, with 11 bases between the two germline ends. This CDR3 is 14 amino acids long. This CDR3 is CATSPPGDTDTQYF. CDR3 coding DNA: TGTGCCACCAGTCCTCCGGGGGACACAGATACGCAGTATTTT.

The J gene is TRBJ2-3, the V gene TRBV4-1; 9 positions agree with TRBD2. CDR1 is MGHRA and CDR2 is YSYEKL in the germline V gene. The CDR3 is made up of 17 amino acids. Losses at the gene ends were 0 bases for V and 4 bases for J; bases not matched to a gene: 8. CDR3 loop: CASSQEWSGGKSDTQYF. The CDR3 DNA is TGCGCCAGCAGCCAAGAGTGGAGCGGGGGGAAGTCAGATACGCAGTATTTT.

The chain joins TRBV5-1 to TRBJ1-2; TRBD1 matches at 8 bases. CDR3 length: 14 residues. J gave up 2 bases and V 8 bases, and 8 bases lay outside the gene matches. Germline lookup yields CDR1 SGHRS and CDR2 YFSETQ. CDR3 protein: CASEFGTGNYGYTF. CDR3 nucleotides: TGCGCCAGTGAATTTGGGACAGGCAACTATGGCTACACCTTC.

The chain is built from TRBV6-6 and TRBJ1-1, with D possibly being TRBD1 (5 bases). Deletions cut 2 bases from V and 7 bases from J, with 11 bases between. The length of the CDR3 is 13 residues. CDR1 and CDR2 (germline): MNHNY, SVGAGI (reference sequence). The CDR3, as DNA: TGTGCCAGCAGTTACGGGGCGCAAGGTGAAGCTTTCTTT. Its translation is CASSYGAQGEAFF.

The V and J genes are TRBV12-3 or TRBV12-4 and TRBJ1-6; 7 bases agree with TRBD1. The V and J ends lost 3 bases and 7 bases, in that order; junction bases with no gene match: 6. This CDR3 has 15 amino acids. The CDR3 loop reads CASSFQGGGNSPLHF. DNA of the CDR3: TGTGCCAGCAGTTTTCAGGGAGGGGGCAATTCACCCCTCCACTTT.

This clonotype was recorded a few times. CDR3 amino acids: CSASLGTNEKLFF. In DNA form, the CDR3 reads TGCAGTGCTAGCTTGGGGACTAATGAAAAACTGTTTTTT. V usage is TRBV20-1 and J usage is TRBJ1-4, with D unresolved. The ends were cut back, 3 bases at V and 2 bases at J, with 7 bases in the middle. This CDR3 is built from 13 residues. Looked up from germline, CDR1 is DFQATT and CDR2 is SNEGSKA (reference sequence).

This clonotype was recorded a few times. This chain uses TRBV7-7 with TRBJ2-5; D ambiguous. Trimming removed 5 bases at V and 5 bases at J, with 9 bases between. The CDR3 loop spans 12 amino acids. Germline V gene lookup returns CDR1 SSHAT and CDR2 FNYEAQ (reference sequence). CDR3: CASSDGRETQYF. In nucleotides, the CDR3 is TGTGCCAGCAGCGATGGGCGGGAGACCCAGTACTTC.

This clonotype was seen ten or more times. The V gene is TRBV4-2, the J gene TRBJ1-1; tentatively, D is TRBD1 (5 bases). V was pared by 4 bases and J by 5 bases, with 8 bases between. The germline V gene has CDR1 LGHNA and CDR2 YNFKEQ. The CDR3 length is 12 residues. In nucleotides, the CDR3 is TGTGCCAGCAGCCCGTGGGGGACTGAAGCTTTCTTT. As protein: CASSPWGTEAFF.

This clonotype was observed many times. The V call is TRBV7-9, the J call TRBJ2-7, with 8 nucleotides matching TRBD1. The CDR3 consists of 15 residues. Germline CDR1 and CDR2: SEHNR and FQNEAQ (reference sequence). Unmatched junction bases numbered 8, after V lost 2 bases and J lost 5 bases. The CDR3, as DNA: TGTGCCAGCAGCTTAAGGCAGGGGGCGAGAGACGAGCAGTACTTC. This encodes CASSLRQGARDEQYF. The variable domain in full, with the rest retrieved from reference TRBV7-9 and TRBJ2-7, is DTGVSQNPRHKITKRGQNVTFRCDPISEHNRLYWYRQTLGQGPEFLTYFQNEAQLEKSRLLSDRFSAERPKGSFSTLEIQRTEQGDSAMYLCASSLRQGARDEQYFGPGTRLTVT.

The chain links TRBV18 to TRBJ1-5; D gene uncertain. The CDR3 loop spans 14 amino acids. With 3 bases removed from V and 0 bases from J, the gap between germline ends came to 6 bases. Germline loops: CDR1 KGHSH, CDR2 LQKENI. The CDR3 here is CASSPNYSNQPQHF. In DNA, the CDR3 is TGTGCCAGCTCACCGAATTATAGCAATCAGCCCCAGCATTTT.

This clonotype has only a few counts. The chain combines TRBV5-1 with TRBJ2-2; D is perhaps TRBD1 (5 bases). The V and J ends lost 1 base and 1 base respectively, with 8 bases between them. Per the germline V gene, CDR1 is SGHRS and CDR2 is YFSETQ. The CDR3 is made up of 15 amino acids. CDR3 sequence reads: CASSLNTGNTGELFF. The CDR3 DNA reads TGCGCCAGCAGCTTGAACACAGGGAACACCGGGGAGCTGTTTTTT.

The rearrangement uses TRBV9 and TRBJ1-2; 10 bases are a match to TRBD1. The V and J ends lost 4 bases and 1 base, in that order; junction bases with no gene match: 13. The CDR3 is 18 residues long. Germline V gives CDR1 SGDLS, CDR2 YYNGEE. The CDR3 coding sequence is TGTGCCAGCAGCACGGGACAGGGGCTTGGATACTATAACTATGGCTACACCTTC. Protein sequence: CASSTGQGLGYYNYGYTF.

This clonotype was seen more than once but under ten times. The gene calls are TRBV19 and TRBJ1-1; no definite D call. The CDR3 length is 13 residues. CDR1 LNHDA and CDR2 SQIVND come from the germline V gene (reference sequence). V lost 5 bases and J 0 bases, leaving 7 bases between the germline ends. The CDR3 nucleotides read TGTGCCAGTAGTGAAAGGATGAACACTGAAGCTTTCTTT. Encoded protein: CASSERMNTEAFF.

V usage is TRBV9 and J usage is TRBJ2-4, with 7 bases lining up with TRBD2. Germline CDR1 is SGDLS and CDR2 is YYNGEE. The CDR3 extends over 14 amino acids. J lost 7 bases, V lost 0 bases, and 4 bases had no gene match. The CDR3: CASSVENGGNIQYF. CDR3 nucleotide sequence: TGTGCCAGCAGCGTAGAAAACGGGGGGAACATTCAGTACTTC.

V usage is TRBV3-1 and J usage is TRBJ1-1, with D possibly matching TRBD1 (5 bases). The ends were cut back, 5 bases at V and 1 base at J, with 11 bases in the middle. Germline V gives CDR1 LGHDT, CDR2 YNNKEL (reference sequence). The CDR3 is 14 residues long. CDR3 DNA sequence: TGTGCCAGCAGCTTCCAGGGCCCGAACACTGAAGCTTTCTTT. This translates into CASSFQGPNTEAFF. Full variable domain (outside the CDR3, taken from reference TRBV3-1 and TRBJ1-1): DTAVSQTPKYLVTQMGNDKSIKCEQNLGHDTMYWYKQDSKKFLKIMFSYNNKELIINETVPNRFSPKSPDKAHLNLHINSLELGDSAVYFCASSFQGPNTEAFFGQGTRLTVV.